This TCR beta chain was sequenced in a study of breast tumors, draining lymph nodes, adjacent tissues (dated by TCRdb to the mid-2010s). At the level of the whole study: Breast cancer patients provided tumor, adjacent nontumor tissue and axillary lymph nodes, and the study compared the TCR beta repertoires across these three sources. The study was designed to assess the relationships and possible T-cell exchange between tumor, surrounding tissue and draining lymph node repertoires in human breast cancer. Points the paper makes about the study in general: Tumors showed preferential V and J gene usage, and their T-cell repertoire diversity fell below that of lymph nodes yet above that of nontumor tissue. The similarity between tumor and nontumor tissue repertoires was significantly greater in luminal-like breast cancer than in basal-like breast cancer. Rather than being directly demonstrated, the conclusion that tumor T cells originate in lymph nodes was presented as consistent with a hypothesis. The data were considered consistent with most tumor T cells being derived from the lymph node and subsequently expanding within tumor tissue.

Sequencing relied on an Illumina HiSeq 2000. TCR beta chain libraries were generated through multiplex PCR amplification. High-throughput sequencing was used to analyze the amplified TCR beta chain products. TCRdb trimmed public reads at Q25 via fastp, called clones via MiXCR and kept in-frame beta chains. A single entry per CDR3 protein holds the most common genes and DNA from its merged rows. Recorded for this sample are about 140,000 distinct CDR3 sequences; about 30% of them occurred a single time. About 2.5% of the sample goes to the ten largest clones. Lymph node samples came from the axillary draining lymph nodes of breast cancer patients. Counted from cysteine to phenylalanine, this CDR3 has 13 amino acids. The retained sequence is limited to the CDR3, 39 bases, with the frame set at the first base. CDR1 is given as SGHKS and CDR2 as YYEKEE, both from the germline V gene (reference sequence). V lost 2 bases and J lost 1 base; the stretch between them is 6 bases long.

The sample holds many counts of this clonotype. Its antigen is unknown. Base qualities are not recorded, but no much larger clone differs from it by a single base. The source is a female donor with breast cancer. Some clones in this sample may be carry-over from other donors' samples. Input material: axillary lymph node tissue. In this chain, TRBV5-5 is recombined with TRBJ1-2; no D gene call is confident. The CDR3 loop reads CASSFGFNYGYTF. The nucleotides are TGTGCCAGCAGCTTTGGATTTAACTATGGCTACACCTTC.